This T cell receptor beta chain was documented in a study of cytomegalovirus exposure and HLA in healthy donors. The CDR3 contains 15 residues. From germline, CDR1 is SGHTA and CDR2 FQGNSA. Trimming cost V 5 bases and J 2 bases; bases outside gene matches: 9. This donor has no recorded CMV serostatus. This clone was seen a handful of times. The PCR ran on 60 Vbeta and 13 Jbeta primers. Profiling relied on immunoSEQ multiplex PCR, and the TCRdb table lists in-frame clones only, not all of them. The sample contains roughly 84,000 clones, around 79% of which appear only once. This chain joins TRBV7-2 and TRBJ2-7; 7 nucleotides align to TRBD1. The clonotype comes from a human donor in good health. Sequenced sample: PBMCs. This CDR3 reads CASSPQGSLAYEQYF. In DNA form, the CDR3 reads TGTGCCAGCAGCCCACAGGGGAGTCTTGCCTACGAGCAGTACTTC.